Listed here are 2 T cell receptor beta chains from one sample, sequenced in a study of OX40 agonist ivuxolimab in advanced cancers. Library construction relied on the immunoSEQ multiplex PCR assay. TCRdb provides this immuneACCESS table in a form limited to in-frame rearrangements. Some clones are lacking; in checked studies, under half of them reflect an unresolved V gene, and why the rest are absent is not known. The sample table records over 40,000 clones; about 88% of these occur just once. The ten largest make up around 1.5% of the sample. The sample here was CD4+ or CD8+ T cells sorted from blood, taken in a trial of the OX40 agonist ivuxolimab. These receptors were taken from an adult with an advanced solid tumor such as melanoma, head and neck, liver or kidney cancer.

The chain couples TRBV27 to TRBJ2-3; D perhaps matches TRBD2 (5 bases). The CDR3 is made up of 15 amino acids. Per the germline V gene, CDR1 is MNHEY and CDR2 is SMNVEV (reference sequence). V was pared by 5 bases and J by 0 bases, with 12 bases between. CDR3 sequence: CASSPQRSSTDTQYF. CDR3 coding DNA: TGTGCCAGCAGTCCCCAGCGGAGTAGCACAGATACGCAGTATTTT.

V gene TRBV18 combines with J gene TRBJ2-7, with 14 bases that match TRBD2. Germline trimming cut 3 bases from V and 6 bases from J; bases unmatched to any gene: 13. The germline gives CDR1 KGHSH, CDR2 LQKENI. The CDR3 loop spans 18 amino acids. Written as DNA, the CDR3 is TGTGCCAGCTCACCTACGGGACTAGCGGGGGCCCTACCCCCCGAGCAGTACTTC. This gives the protein CASSPTGLAGALPPEQYF.